A selection of T cell receptor beta chains follows, all from one sample in a study of shared clonotypes between healthy human individuals. Profiling relied on immunoSEQ multiplex PCR, and the TCRdb table lists in-frame clones only, not all of them. The repertoire consists of some 2 million clones, with less than 95% occurring once and the leading ten covering under 1.5%. Material for sequencing was naive CD8+ T cells sorted from blood. The receptors shown here come from a man between 18 and 29 years old in good health. Each CDR3 is given with its conserved first and last residue. Each record gives: clone size, J gene, V gene, CDR3 length, D gene, CDR3 DNA, CDR3 protein. D genes are given only for firm matches. Clone size is not always given. Where it is, it says once, few, many or a class for expanded clones.

>.|TRBJ1-2|TRBV5-1|19|.
TGCGCCAGCAGCCCCCAGTTGGGGACCGACTACGCTCCACACTATGGCTACACCTTC
CASSPQLGTDYAPHYGYTF
>.|TRBJ2-5|TRBV11-2|12|.
TGTGCCAGCAGTCACAACTGGGAGACCCAGTACTTC
CASSHNWETQYF
>.|TRBJ1-1|TRBV7-9|16|TRBD1
TGTGCCAGCAGCACAACGGACAGGGGGCCGAACACTGAAGCTTTCTTT
CASSTTDRGPNTEAFF
>.|TRBJ2-7|TRBV11-2|13|.
TGTGCCAGCAGCTTAATAGGGGGGAACGAGCAGTACTTC
CASSLIGGNEQYF
>.|TRBJ2-1|TRBV9|17|TRBD2
TGTGCCAGCAGCGTACGTCCTCTAGCGGGAGTCGTCAATGAGCAGTTCTTC
CASSVRPLAGVVNEQFF
>.|TRBJ2-2|TRBV4-1|15|.
TGCGCCAGCAGCCAAGTCGAGCAGGGGTCCGGGGAGCTGTTTTTT
CASSQVEQGSGELFF
>once|TRBJ2-2|TRBV21-1|15|.
TGTGCCAGCAGCGTCCGGACAGAGAACACCGGGGAGCTGTTTTTT
CASSVRTENTGELFF
>.|TRBJ2-7|TRBV5-1|15|.
TGCGCCAGCAGCTTGTCGTACGAGTACTCCTACGAGCAGTACTTC
CASSLSYEYSYEQYF
>.|TRBJ2-7|TRBV7-9|12|.
TGTGCCAGCGAAGGGGGGTTGGGTGAGCAGTACTTC
CASEGGLGEQYF
>few|TRBJ2-7|TRBV9|13|TRBD2
TGTGCCAGCAGCAGCGGGGGGCAGTACGAGCAGTACTTC
CASSSGGQYEQYF
>.|TRBJ2-7|TRBV13|13|.
TGTGCCAGCAGCGTCGGGTACTCCTACGAGCAGTACTTC
CASSVGYSYEQYF
>.|TRBJ2-1|TRBV4-3|16|TRBD2
TGCGCCAGCAGCCAAGATGGGGGACTAGCCTACAATGAGCAGTTCTTC
CASSQDGGLAYNEQFF
>.|TRBJ1-1|TRBV19|15|.
TGTGCCAGTAGTATAGAGGGGGGCGCGAACACTGAAGCTTTCTTT
CASSIEGGANTEAFF
>.|TRBJ2-1|TRBV2|12|.
TGTGCCAGGGGCGACAGGTATCATGAGCAGTTCTTC
CARGDRYHEQFF
>.|TRBJ2-7|TRBV5-1|16|TRBD2
TGCGCCAGCAGCTTGAGGTCGGAGGGACTAGACCACGAGCAGTACTTC
CASSLRSEGLDHEQYF
>.|TRBJ2-7|TRBV6-5|16|TRBD2
TGTGCCAGCAGTTACTCGGGCGGGAGTGTCTCCTACGAGCAGTACTTC
CASSYSGGSVSYEQYF
>.|TRBJ2-3|TRBV6-5|15|.
TGTGCCAGCAGACTGACAGGGACTTTCGCAGATACGCAGTATTTT
CASRLTGTFADTQYF
>.|TRBJ2-5|TRBV7-2|19|TRBD2
TGTGCCAGCAGCCTCATTCCCCCCCAACTAGCGGGGGCGGGGGAGACCCAGTACTTC
CASSLIPPQLAGAGETQYF
>.|TRBJ2-7|TRBV5-8|16|.
TGTGCCAGCAGCTTGGATGCGACAAGACCCTCCTACGAGCAGTACTTC
CASSLDATRPSYEQYF
>once|TRBJ1-6|TRBV5-1|17|.
TGCGCCAGCAGCGGGAAGGGGATTGGGGCCTATAATTCACCCCTCCACTTT
CASSGKGIGAYNSPLHF
>.|TRBJ1-1|TRBV15|13|TRBD1
TGTGCCACCAGCAGTGGACAGGAGGCAGAAGCTTTCTTT
CATSSGQEAEAFF
>.|TRBJ2-7|TRBV2|17|TRBD1
TGTGCCAGCAGTGAAAGTCCGGGACAGCCCCACTCCTACGAGCAGTACTTC
CASSESPGQPHSYEQYF
>.|TRBJ2-1|TRBV5-1|11|.
TGCGCCAGCAGCTTCGGCGGTGAGCAGTTCTTC
CASSFGGEQFF
>.|TRBJ2-7|TRBV7-9|13|.
TGTGCCAGCAGGCCAAGAGCTAGCCACGAGCAGTACTTC
CASRPRASHEQYF
>.|TRBJ1-3|TRBV7-9|13|.
TGTGCCAGCAGCTTAGACATGGGAAACACCATATATTTT
CASSLDMGNTIYF
>.|TRBJ2-7|TRBV19|16|.
TGTGCCAGTAGTGAAGACATCGAGACAACATACTACGAGCAGTACTTC
CASSEDIETTYYEQYF
>.|TRBJ2-1|TRBV15|16|TRBD2
TGTGCCACCAGCAGGGGACGGGAGGGCCTTGGCAATGAGCAGTTCTTC
CATSRGREGLGNEQFF
>.|TRBJ2-1|TRBV7-8|14|TRBD2
TGTGCCAGCAGCTTTAGCGGGAGGGCCAATGAGCAGTTCTTC
CASSFSGRANEQFF
>.|TRBJ2-3|TRBV30|17|TRBD1
TGTGCCTGGAGTCTTCAGACAGGGGGATGGGGCACAGATACGCAGTATTTT
CAWSLQTGGWGTDTQYF
>.|TRBJ1-1|TRBV6-5|14|.
TGTGCCAGCAGTTACTCGATTAGTGGTTCGCAAGCTTTCTTT
CASSYSISGSQAFF
>.|TRBJ2-1|TRBV6-5|15|TRBD2
TGTGCCAGCAGGCTAGAGGTAGCGGGAGGCAGTGAGCAGTTCTTC
CASRLEVAGGSEQFF
>.|TRBJ2-7|TRBV13|17|TRBD2
TGTGCCAGCAGTCTAGGGCTAGCGGGGGAAAGCTCCTACGAGCAGTACTTC
CASSLGLAGESSYEQYF
>.|TRBJ2-1|TRBV11-2|13|.
TGTGCCAGCAGCCCCCGATCATACAATGAGCAGTTCTTC
CASSPRSYNEQFF
>.|TRBJ2-7|TRBV4-2|13|.
TGTGCCAGCAGCCCGAGCGGTTCCTACGAGCAGTACTTC
CASSPSGSYEQYF
>.|TRBJ2-5|TRBV7-6|17|.
TGTGCCAGCAGCTCCGAGGCGGGCGGAGTCTTGGGGGAGACCCAGTACTTC
CASSSEAGGVLGETQYF
>.|TRBJ2-7|TRBV6-5|13|TRBD2
TGTGCCAGCGGGACTAGCGAGACCTACGAGCAGTACTTC
CASGTSETYEQYF
>.|TRBJ2-1|TRBV5-1|15|TRBD2
TGCGCCAGCAGCGGGACTAGCGGGGGCTACAATGAGCAGTTCTTC
CASSGTSGGYNEQFF
>.|TRBJ1-6|TRBV6-5|15|.
TGTGCCAGCAGTTACTCGGTCCAGGGGAATTCACCCCTCCACTTT
CASSYSVQGNSPLHF
>.|TRBJ2-7|TRBV11-2|15|TRBD1
TGTGCCAGCAGGGCCCCGGGACAGGGGGCGGGCGAGCAGTACTTC
CASRAPGQGAGEQYF
>.|TRBJ2-3|TRBV7-2|17|TRBD2
TGTGCCAGCAGCTATCCGGTACTAGCGGGGTACACAGATACGCAGTATTTT
CASSYPVLAGYTDTQYF
>.|TRBJ2-7|TRBV4-1|17|TRBD2
TGCGCCAGCAGCCAAGGGCCCCCCGGGAGGGTGTCCTACGAGCAGTACTTC
CASSQGPPGRVSYEQYF
>.|TRBJ1-3|TRBV29-1|15|.
TGCAGCGTTGAAGGGGACATCTCCTCTGGAAACACCATATATTTT
CSVEGDISSGNTIYF
>.|TRBJ2-7|TRBV5-6|14|TRBD1
TGTGCCAGCAGCCCCGGACAGGTCCATTACGAGCAGTACTTC
CASSPGQVHYEQYF
>.|TRBJ2-2|TRBV5-1|15|.
TGCGCCACCACCCGGAAGGCGGGTGACACCGGGGAGCTGTTTTTT
CATTRKAGDTGELFF